A selection of T cell receptor beta chains follows, all from one sample in a study of shared clonotypes between healthy human individuals. Profiled with immunoSEQ multiplex PCR; TCRdb holds only in-frame clones, not every one. The sample lists about 2 million clones, about 95% occurring once. The source material was naive CD4+ T cells sorted from blood. These receptors all stem from a man in his late teens or twenties in good health. Both conserved end residues are part of each CDR3. The order of the fields is D gene, V gene, J gene, clone size, CDR3 protein, CDR3 DNA. D genes are given only for firm matches. Size tells how often a clone was seen (once, few, many) or the class of an expanded clone, and some rows leave it out.

>NA|TRBV29-1|TRBJ1-4|once
CSVGARANEKLFF
TGCAGCGTTGGGGCCCGAGCTAATGAAAAACTGTTTTTT
>TRBD1|TRBV2|TRBJ1-5|NA
CASRLWDSGNQPQHF
TGTGCCAGCAGGCTATGGGACAGCGGAAATCAGCCCCAGCATTTT
>NA|TRBV5-1|TRBJ2-5|NA
CASSWARGAGETQYF
TGCGCCAGCAGCTGGGCCCGGGGGGCAGGGGAGACCCAGTACTTC
>NA|TRBV6-6|TRBJ2-3|once
CASSSPESADTQYF
TGTGCCAGCAGTTCCCCTGAATCGGCAGATACGCAGTATTTT
>NA|TRBV5-1|TRBJ1-4|NA
CASSLPTGATNEKLFF
TGCGCCAGCAGCCTTCCGACAGGTGCAACTAATGAAAAACTGTTTTTT
>NA|TRBV20-1|TRBJ2-7|few
CSAREYYEQYF
TGCAGTGCTAGAGAGTACTACGAGCAGTACTTC
>TRBD2|TRBV7-9|TRBJ2-7|once
CASSPGEAGAPHEQYF
TGTGCCAGCAGCCCTGGCGAAGCGGGAGCCCCCCACGAGCAGTACTTC
>TRBD1|TRBV19|TRBJ2-7|NA
CASSAGTGGVEQYF
TGTGCCAGTAGTGCCGGGACAGGGGGCGTCGAGCAGTACTTC
>TRBD1|TRBV9|TRBJ2-3|NA
CASSAEDRAIPQYF
TGTGCCAGCAGCGCTGAGGACAGGGCAATCCCGCAGTATTTT
>NA|TRBV6-1|TRBJ1-4|NA
CASSGGSPNEKLFF
TGTGCCAGCAGTGGAGGGTCCCCTAATGAAAAACTGTTTTTT
>NA|TRBV27|TRBJ1-2|NA
CASSQAGTEPYGYTF
TGTGCCAGCAGTCAAGCCGGGACTGAACCCTATGGCTACACCTTC
>NA|TRBV21-1|TRBJ2-5|once
CASSKALEAGGRRETQYF
TGTGCCAGCAGCAAAGCGCTTGAAGCGGGGGGGCGACGGGAGACCCAGTACTTC
>NA|TRBV7-2|TRBJ2-7|NA
CASSLDGRGDEQYF
TGTGCCAGCAGCTTAGACGGCAGGGGGGACGAGCAGTACTTC
>NA|TRBV2|TRBJ2-1|NA
CASSVGGTGSSYNEQFF
TGTGCCAGCAGTGTAGGAGGGACCGGGAGCTCCTACAATGAGCAGTTCTTC
>NA|TRBV29-1|TRBJ1-1|NA
CSVESTENTEAFF
TGCAGCGTTGAATCGACAGAGAACACTGAAGCTTTCTTT
>NA|TRBV7-2|TRBJ1-2|NA
CASSLRGLTANRRGYTF
TGTGCCAGCAGCTTAAGGGGACTCACAGCGAACCGACGTGGCTACACCTTC
>NA|TRBV29-1|TRBJ1-4|many
CSVEDRGGRDEKLFF
TGCAGCGTTGAAGATCGCGGGGGAAGGGATGAAAAACTGTTTTTT
>NA|TRBV10-1|TRBJ2-5|once
CASSRTGRGHQETQYF
TGCGCCAGCTCAAGGACAGGGAGGGGTCACCAAGAGACCCAGTACTTC
>NA|TRBV5-1|TRBJ2-1|NA
CASSWGGQSNEQFF
TGCGCCAGCAGCTGGGGGGGCCAGAGCAATGAGCAGTTCTTC
>NA|TRBV14|TRBJ2-7|NA
CASSRGGHEQYF
TGTGCCAGCAGCCGGGGGGGCCACGAGCAGTACTTC
>TRBD1|TRBV6-1|TRBJ2-2|NA
CASSPGTGNTGELFF
TGTGCCAGCAGCCCGGGGACAGGAAACACCGGGGAGCTGTTTTTT
>TRBD2|TRBV5-1|TRBJ2-1|NA
CASSLFSPSGINEQFF
TGCGCCAGCAGCTTGTTTTCGCCTAGCGGGATCAATGAGCAGTTCTTC
>NA|TRBV27|TRBJ2-5|NA
CASRSRGGYQETQYF
TGTGCCAGCAGGTCTCGCGGGGGCTACCAAGAGACCCAGTACTTC
>NA|TRBV5-1|TRBJ2-6|NA
CASRLEGAGANVLTF
TGCGCCAGCAGATTGGAAGGGGCTGGGGCCAACGTCCTGACTTTC
>TRBD1|TRBV5-4|TRBJ1-1|NA
CASSLVGGGLMNTEAFF
TGTGCCAGCAGCTTGGTTGGAGGGGGCTTGATGAACACTGAAGCTTTCTTT
>TRBD1|TRBV30|TRBJ1-6|NA
CAWSVQGGNSPLHF
TGTGCCTGGAGTGTACAGGGGGGAAATTCACCCCTCCACTTT
>NA|TRBV21-1|TRBJ1-4|NA
CASSNGQGGWVEKLFF
TGTGCCAGCAGCAATGGTCAGGGGGGCTGGGTTGAAAAACTGTTTTTT
>NA|TRBV6-1|TRBJ2-2|NA
CASSEAGGGVDTGELFF
TGTGCCAGCAGTGAAGCGGGAGGGGGAGTCGACACCGGGGAGCTGTTTTTT
>NA|TRBV10-3|TRBJ2-7|NA
CAISGTTFYEQYF
TGTGCCATCAGTGGGACAACGTTCTACGAGCAGTACTTC
>NA|TRBV7-6|TRBJ2-3|NA
CASSLTGGNTDTQYF
TGTGCCAGCAGCTTGACCGGGGGAAACACAGATACGCAGTATTTT